This entry lists 27 T cell receptor beta chains sequenced from one sample in a study of beta chain features in type 1 diabetes. No antigen has been identified for these receptors. The isolated RNA, all of it, was reverse transcribed, so expressed TCRB transcripts were what got sequenced. Measured with immunoSEQ multiplex PCR; TCRdb has only the in-frame clones, and not every one. This table holds 300,000 to 450,000 clones, around a tenth found once. Study conclusions and caveats: Shorter TCRB CDR3s, moderately but significantly so, were found in Type 1 diabetes patients in all four CD4+ subsets.

The sample was central memory CD4+ T cells from blood. The receptors were sampled from a man aged 25 to 40 with type 1 diabetes.

This clone was seen more than once but under ten times. The V call is TRBV7-6, the J call TRBJ2-1, with 7 bases aligning to TRBD2. Germline CDR1 SGHVS, CDR2 FNYEAQ. The CDR3 has 20 amino acids. V was clipped by 1 base and J by 0 bases; unmatched bases: 15. In nucleotides, the CDR3 is TGTGCCAGCAGCTTAGAGTCGGGTGGGAGGGCCTCGAGCTCCTACAATGAGCAGTTCTTC. This codes for CASSLESGGRASSSYNEQFF.

This clone was observed a handful of times. The chain joins TRBV7-9 to TRBJ2-5, with TRBD1 matching 10 bases. V shed 1 base and J 4 bases; nucleotides not matched to a gene: 3. In germline, CDR1 is SEHNR, CDR2 FQNEAQ (reference sequence). This CDR3 comprises 15 residues. Here the CDR3 reads CASSLETGGGETQYF. The CDR3 nucleotides are TGTGCCAGCAGCTTAGAGACAGGGGGCGGAGAGACCCAGTACTTC.

This clone was found a few times. The chain joins TRBV27 to TRBJ1-4, with D unresolved. The CDR3 spans 11 residues. Germline CDR1 reads MNHEY; CDR2 reads SMNVEV (reference sequence). Trimming cost V 6 bases and J 4 bases, with 3 bases left between them. CDR3 DNA: TGTGCCAGCAGCCTTAATGAAAAACTGTTTTTT. Its protein is CASSLNEKLFF.

This clone was counted only a few times. This rearrangement joins TRBV7-9 to TRBJ2-7; D possibly corresponds to TRBD2 (6 bases). CDR1 and CDR2 from the germline V gene are SEHNR and FQNEAQ (reference sequence). This CDR3 region has 15 residues. V was shortened by 6 bases and J by 7 bases, with 22 bases between the two germline ends. CDR3: CASSSSPRFAGEQYF. In DNA, the CDR3 is TGTGCCAGCAGTTCATCGCCACGATTCGCGGGGGAGCAGTACTTC.

This clone was detected only a few times. The genes are TRBV4-2 and TRBJ2-3, with D tentatively TRBD1 (6 bases). The CDR3 extends over 13 amino acids. Germline V gene data show CDR1 as LGHNA and CDR2 as YNFKEQ. Deletions cut 5 bases from V and 6 bases from J, with 12 bases between. The CDR3 nucleotides read TGTGCCAGCAGCTTGACAGGTCCGGATACGCAGTATTTT. This gives the protein CASSLTGPDTQYF.

V and J are TRBV7-9 and TRBJ1-2; 7 bases line up with TRBD1. Germline CDR1 SEHNR, CDR2 FQNEAQ (reference sequence). This CDR3 has 13 residues. Trimming took 0 bases from V and 6 from J; bases not matched to a gene: 1. CDR3 protein: CASSLAGGNGYTF. CDR3 coding DNA: TGTGCCAGCAGCTTAGCAGGGGGCAATGGCTACACCTTC.

The rearrangement joins TRBV4-2 to TRBJ2-3, with 7 bases fitting TRBD1. Looked up from germline, CDR1 is LGHNA and CDR2 is YNFKEQ. Losses at the gene ends were 6 bases for V and 0 bases for J; bases not matched to a gene: 9. The CDR3 totals 16 residues. CDR3 sequence (DNA): TGTGCCAGCAGATCCACCGGGACAGAAAGCACAGATACGCAGTATTTT. Translation: CASRSTGTESTDTQYF.

This clone was seen only a few times. The chain joins TRBV18 to TRBJ2-2; TRBD1 is a possible D gene (6 bases). Germline V gives CDR1 KGHSH, CDR2 LQKENI. There are 16 residues in the CDR3. The V end lost 3 bases, the J end lost 5 bases, and 16 bases lay between the germline ends. The CDR3 DNA reads as TGTGCCAGCTCACCTGTCAATCAGGGGACAACCGGGGAGCTGTTTTTT. It codes for CASSPVNQGTTGELFF.

A few counts support this clone. The chain combines TRBV7-2 with TRBJ1-5; D might be TRBD1 (6 bases). This CDR3 spans 15 amino acids. V was trimmed by 4 bases and J by 3 bases, leaving 13 bases between them. The V gene's germline CDR1 is SGHTA and CDR2 FQGNSA. CDR3 DNA sequence: TGTGCCAGCAGCTCCAATGGGGGCTACAATCAGCCCCAGCATTTT. Translating gives CASSSNGGYNQPQHF.

This clone has only a few counts. The genes are TRBV19 and TRBJ2-5; 9 nucleotides line up with TRBD2. The CDR3 totals 15 residues. Per germline, CDR1 LNHDA and CDR2 SQIVND (reference sequence). Trimming took 0 bases from V and 4 from J; bases not matched to a gene: 3. CDR3 amino acids: CASSIEAGGAETQYF. The CDR3 bases are TGTGCCAGTAGTATAGAAGCGGGAGGAGCAGAGACCCAGTACTTC.

This clone was counted between two and nine times. DNA for the CDR3: TGTGCCAGCAGTTCCTCAGGGACTAACTATGGCTACACCTTC. Translated, it gives CASSSSGTNYGYTF. The rearrangement links TRBV28 to TRBJ1-2; a possible D gene is TRBD1 (5 bases). Trimming took off 4 bases at V and 0 bases at J, with 9 bases between the two ends. CDR1 MDHEN and CDR2 SYDVKM come from the germline V gene. The CDR3 covers 14 residues.

This clone was counted only a few times. V and J are TRBV28 and TRBJ1-1; the D is unclear. Germline CDR1 and CDR2: MDHEN and SYDVKM. This CDR3 has 17 amino acids. Trimming left V 5 bases short and J 0 bases short, with 19 bases between. This CDR3 is CASSRPTGRHLNTEAFF. CDR3 DNA: TGTGCCAGCAGTCGACCGACGGGCAGGCACCTGAACACTGAAGCTTTCTTT.

This clone has a handful of counts. J is TRBJ2-3 and V is TRBV4-3; 7 nucleotides align to TRBD2. CDR1 and CDR2 (germline): LGHNA, YSLEER. V lost 0 bases and J lost 5; bases outside the gene matches: 14. This CDR3 comprises 18 residues. The CDR3 sequence: CASSQDAPGGDRGDTQYF. The CDR3, as DNA: TGCGCCAGCAGCCAAGATGCCCCTGGGGGGGACCGGGGAGATACGCAGTATTTT.

The chain combines TRBV9 with TRBJ2-4; the D gene is possibly TRBD1 (8 bases). Per the germline V gene, CDR1 is SGDLS and CDR2 is YYNGEE. V lost 4 bases, J lost 8 bases, and 16 bases lay in between. The CDR3 loop spans 14 amino acids. The CDR3 bases are TGTGCCAGCAGCCCACGGACAGGGAGGGACATTCAGTACTTC. The encoded protein is CASSPRTGRDIQYF.

This clone was found a few times. The gene calls are TRBV5-1 and TRBJ2-4; TRBD2 might be the D (6 bases). The CDR3 loop spans 14 amino acids. Trimming left V 4 bases short and J 7 bases short, with 15 bases between. From germline, CDR1 is SGHRS and CDR2 YFSETQ. The CDR3 DNA follows: TGCGCCAGCAGCCCAGGACTGGAGGGGAACATTCAGTACTTC. As protein: CASSPGLEGNIQYF.

The chain uses TRBV4-1 and TRBJ1-5; 8 bases align to TRBD1. The V segment lost 1 base and the J segment 5 bases; nucleotides outside the gene matches: 4. The CDR3 consists of 15 residues. The germline V gene encodes CDR1 MGHRA and CDR2 YSYEKL. CDR3 DNA: TGCGCCAGCAGCCAAGGCCAGGGGGCCCATCAGCCCCAGCATTTT. This encodes CASSQGQGAHQPQHF.

In this sample, this clone turned up many times. The chain combines TRBV5-1 with TRBJ2-7, with D tentatively TRBD1 (5 bases). CDR1 SGHRS and CDR2 YFSETQ come from the germline V gene. CDR3 size: 14 residues. Trimming shortened V by 5 bases and J by 3 bases, and 15 bases separated the two germline ends. This CDR3 is CASSPGFGGYEQYF. In nucleotides, the CDR3 is TGCGCCAGCAGTCCAGGGTTCGGTGGCTACGAGCAGTACTTC.

This rearrangement joins TRBV29-1 to TRBJ2-7; D tentatively reads TRBD1 or TRBD2 (5 bases each). This CDR3 contains 13 residues. V gave up 5 bases and J gave up 6 bases, with 17 bases separating them. CDR1 SQVTM and CDR2 ANQGSEA come from the germline V gene. This CDR3 reads CSVSASKRGEQYF. In DNA form, the CDR3 reads TGCAGCGTTTCGGCGAGCAAGAGGGGCGAGCAGTACTTC.

The chain joins TRBV7-2 to TRBJ2-1, with 9 bases lining up with TRBD2. The CDR3 covers 15 residues. Germline lookup yields CDR1 SGHTA and CDR2 FQGNSA. V lost 3 bases, J lost 1 base, and 1 base stayed unmatched. CDR3 loop: CASSFLAGSYNEQFF. The CDR3 DNA reads as TGTGCCAGCAGCTTCCTAGCGGGATCCTACAATGAGCAGTTCTTC.

The chain employs TRBV7-8 and TRBJ2-1; 8 nucleotides agree with TRBD2. V shed 6 bases and J 5 bases; nucleotides not matched to a gene: 12. CDR1 SGHVS and CDR2 FQNEAQ come from the germline V gene. The CDR3 consists of 16 residues. The CDR3 region is CASRVRAGAVDNEQFF. The CDR3 DNA reads as TGTGCCAGCAGAGTGAGAGCGGGAGCTGTTGACAATGAGCAGTTCTTC. The full variable domain, completed using reference TRBV7-8 and TRBJ2-1, is GAGVSQSPRYKVAKRGQDVALRCDPISGHVSLFWYQQALGQGPEFLTYFQNEAQLDKSGLPSDRFFAERPEGSVSTLKIQRTQQEDSAVYLCASRVRAGAVDNEQFFGPGTRLTVL.

The rearrangement joins TRBV6-5 to TRBJ2-1; possibly TRBD2 for D (6 bases). In germline, CDR1 is MNHEY, CDR2 SVGAGI. This CDR3 is 12 amino acids long. V lost 8 bases and J 4 bases, leaving 9 bases between the germline ends. Written as DNA, the CDR3 is TGTGCCAGCGGGGGGTTGTACAATGAGCAGTTCTTC. Its protein product is CASGGLYNEQFF.

CDR3 protein: CASSPLGLRTTDTQYF. In DNA form, the CDR3 reads TGCGCCAGCAGTCCCTTAGGTTTGCGCACCACAGATACGCAGTATTTT. This chain joins TRBV4-1 and TRBJ2-3, with D uncertain. V was clipped by 6 bases and J by 2 bases, with 18 bases between them. The CDR3 has 16 residues. Germline CDR1 reads MGHRA; CDR2 reads YSYEKL.

This clone was picked up a small number of times. This chain connects TRBV5-6 to TRBJ2-1; TRBD2 agrees at 13 bases. V shed 4 bases and J 9 bases; nucleotides not matched to a gene: 10. The CDR3 spans 16 residues. Germline-derived CDR1 and CDR2 are SGHDT and YYEEEE. Here the CDR3 reads CASSRGLAGERGEQFF. The CDR3 region has the DNA TGTGCCAGCAGCCGAGGACTAGCGGGAGAGAGGGGTGAGCAGTTCTTC.

This clone has a handful of counts. The V and J genes are TRBV14 and TRBJ1-4; TRBD1 might be the D (5 bases). The V end was cut by 0 bases, the J end by 2 bases, with 16 bases between. CDR1 is SGHDN, CDR2 FVKESK, per germline. The CDR3 contains 18 residues. CDR3 DNA: TGTGCCAGCAGCCAAGATGGCTTAGGGTGGGGGACTAATGAAAAACTGTTTTTT. The encoded protein is CASSQDGLGWGTNEKLFF.

The chain is built from TRBV25-1 and TRBJ2-7, with 8 bases matching TRBD2. The CDR3 spans 14 residues. The junction had 10 bases not matched to a gene; V was cut back by 6 bases and J by 6 bases. Germline CDR1 MGHDK, CDR2 SYGVNS. The CDR3 spells CASSLTSDTGEQYF. CDR3 bases: TGTGCCAGCAGCCTGACTAGCGACACGGGCGAGCAGTACTTC.

The chain uses TRBV5-6 and TRBJ2-1; D is perhaps TRBD1 (7 bases). This CDR3 is 14 amino acids long. V lost 5 bases, J lost 5 bases, and 14 bases lay in between. Germline V gene sequence: CDR1 SGHDT, CDR2 YYEEEE. The CDR3 DNA follows: TGTGCCAGCAGTGAGGAGGGGGCGCACAATGAGCAGTTCTTC. It translates to CASSEEGAHNEQFF.

The sample holds a few counts of this clone. The gene calls are TRBV2 and TRBJ2-5; D might be TRBD2 (6 bases). From germline, CDR1 is SNHLY and CDR2 FYNNEI. This CDR3 is 14 amino acids long. Trimming shortened V by 6 bases and J by 2 bases, and 13 bases separated the two germline ends. The CDR3 is CASRWDLGQETQYF. The CDR3 DNA is TGTGCCAGCAGGTGGGACTTGGGACAAGAGACCCAGTACTTC.